This TCR beta chain was obtained from a study of radiation and T cells in renal cell carcinoma. Clones were sequenced by immunoSEQ multiplex PCR, and TCRdb holds only the in-frame ones, with some missing. There are about 78,000 clones in the sample; roughly nine tenths occur only once, and more than 4.5% lies in the top ten. The germline gives CDR1 SEHNR, CDR2 FQNEAQ (reference sequence). The V and J ends lost 1 base and 8 bases respectively, with 8 bases between them. The CDR3 loop spans 12 amino acids. Time point denoted: blood 4 weeks post-SBRT, at nephrectomy. Treatment: 15 Gy SBRT to primary tumor, nephrectomy 4 weeks later. Nephrectomy followed 15 Gy stereotactic body radiation by 4 weeks. Serial blood draws occurred at baseline and 2 and 4 weeks post-SBRT.

The origin of this receptor is a woman in her sixties or seventies with renal cell carcinoma. J is TRBJ1-2 and V is TRBV7-9, with a tentative D call TRBD1 (5 bases). The sequencing used blood, collected from a patient whose treatment included radiotherapy and nephrectomy. CDR3 coding DNA: TGTGCCAGCAGCTTAGTGGGGGAGGGCTACACCTTC. Its translation: CASSLVGEGYTF.